What follows are 27 T cell receptor beta chains derived from one specimen sequenced in a study of blood T cell repertoires in COVID-19. The repertoire was sequenced with immunoSEQ multiplex PCR; TCRdb's copy has only in-frame clones and lacks some. The data hold about 480,000 clones, with roughly 90% observed a single time. Material: PBMCs or T cells enriched from blood (not recorded which). The receptors originated from a woman aged 40 to 49 who had recovered from COVID-19.

V and J are TRBV9 and TRBJ1-2; D possibly corresponds to TRBD1 (5 bases). Germline-derived CDR1 and CDR2 are SGDLS and YYNGEE. This CDR3 is 13 amino acids long. The V and J ends lost 2 bases and 7 bases respectively, with 12 bases between them. CDR3 amino acids: CASSVAGMGGYTF. CDR3 nucleotides: TGTGCCAGCAGCGTGGCAGGGATGGGTGGCTACACCTTC.

The chain combines TRBV7-8 with TRBJ2-7; D is perhaps TRBD2 (6 bases). The CDR3 covers 15 residues. Trimming cost V 0 bases and J 0 bases, with 9 bases left between them. Looked up from germline, CDR1 is SGHVS and CDR2 is FQNEAQ. The CDR3 region has the DNA TGTGCCAGCAGCTTAGCTAGCGGTAACTCCTACGAGCAGTACTTC. It translates to CASSLASGNSYEQYF.

This rearrangement joins TRBV6-4 to TRBJ2-1, with 9 bases that match TRBD2. The J segment lost 5 bases and the V segment lost 4 bases, leaving 6 bases of the junction unmatched. The CDR3 consists of 15 residues. From germline, CDR1 is MRHNA and CDR2 SNTAGT. The CDR3 nucleotides read TGTGCCAGCAGTGTCGGGGCTAGCGGGGACAATGAGCAGTTCTTC. It translates to CASSVGASGDNEQFF.

This chain connects TRBV18 to TRBJ1-2; TRBD1 agrees at 7 bases. J gave up 0 bases and V 6 bases, and 25 bases lay outside the gene matches. The CDR3 is 21 residues long. Germline V gene sequence: CDR1 KGHSH, CDR2 LQKENI. Here the CDR3 DNA reads TGTGCCAGCTCCCCTCAATACCACAACATCCTAGGGGGCAGAGCTAACTATGGCTACACCTTC. Translated, it gives CASSPQYHNILGGRANYGYTF.

V is TRBV5-4 and J is TRBJ2-3; TRBD2 matches 10 bases. The CDR3 loop spans 15 amino acids. Germline trimming cut 4 bases from V and 2 bases from J; bases unmatched to any gene: 4. Germline V gene data show CDR1 as SGHNT and CDR2 as YYREEE (reference sequence). The CDR3 sequence is CASSPLAGSTDTQYF. CDR3 DNA sequence: TGTGCCAGCAGCCCACTAGCGGGATCCACAGATACGCAGTATTTT.

This chain connects TRBV27 to TRBJ2-7, with 9 bases matching TRBD1. Per germline, CDR1 MNHEY and CDR2 SMNVEV (reference sequence). V dropped 5 bases and J dropped 6; count of bases not matched to a gene: 20. The CDR3 has 18 amino acids. The CDR3 DNA sequence: TGTGCCAGCAGTCCGACAGGGGGGACGGCGGGAGTTTGGATCGAGCAGTACTTC. Its protein product is CASSPTGGTAGVWIEQYF.

The chain recombines TRBV27 with TRBJ2-7; 8 nucleotides match TRBD2. Trimming took 4 bases from V and 4 from J; bases not matched to a gene: 12. Germline-derived CDR1 and CDR2 are MNHEY and SMNVEV (reference sequence). The CDR3 has 16 amino acids. The CDR3, as DNA: TGTGCCAGCAGTTCCTACCAGCGGGAGTCGCTGTACGAGCAGTACTTC. As protein: CASSSYQRESLYEQYF.

Here the CDR3 reads CASSFTGSDTEAFF. CDR3 DNA: TGCGCCAGCAGCTTTACAGGGAGCGACACTGAAGCTTTCTTT. This chain connects TRBV5-1 to TRBJ1-1; possible D gene TRBD1, 6 bases. The V end was cut by 2 bases, the J end by 3 bases, with 11 bases between. This CDR3 spans 14 amino acids. Looked up from germline, CDR1 is SGHRS and CDR2 is YFSETQ.

The gene calls are TRBV2 and TRBJ1-4, with D maybe TRBD1 (6 bases). V was clipped by 7 bases and J by 8 bases, with 17 bases between them. The CDR3 sequence is 14 residues long. Germline V CDR1 and CDR2: SNHLY, FYNNEI. Here the CDR3 reads CASTTRGTNEKLFF. CDR3 bases: TGTGCCAGCACCACAAGGGGGACAAACGAAAAACTGTTTTTT.

The chain uses TRBV7-2 and TRBJ1-2; D may be TRBD1 (6 bases). Germline values: CDR1 SGHTA, CDR2 FQGNSA. V lost 6 bases and J lost 6, with 17 bases in between. This CDR3 region has 14 residues. The CDR3 DNA is TGTGCCAGCAGTCGAACTGGGGCAGGGGATGGCTACACCTTC. It specifies CASSRTGAGDGYTF.

The chain uses TRBV6-2 or TRBV6-3 and TRBJ1-1; TRBD1 is a possible D gene (5 bases). Germline V lookup: CDR1 MNHEY, CDR2 SVGEGT. There are 16 residues in the CDR3. Trimming left V 3 bases short and J 0 bases short, with 14 bases between. In nucleotides, the CDR3 is TGTGCCAGCAGTTATTCCCAGACAGTCATGAACACTGAAGCTTTCTTT. It translates to CASSYSQTVMNTEAFF.

The chain is built from TRBV3-1 (or the pseudogene TRBV3-2) and TRBJ2-7; 10 nucleotides agree with TRBD2. With 1 base clipped from V and 6 bases from J, the junction kept 9 bases outside the gene matches. There are 16 residues in the CDR3. CDR1 and CDR2 (germline): LGHDT, YNNKEL (reference sequence). CDR3 in DNA: TGTGCCAGCAGCCAAGGGCTAGCGGGAGTCGGCGGCGAGCAGTACTTC. This translates into CASSQGLAGVGGEQYF.

This clone was recorded only once. V usage is TRBV4-2 and J usage is TRBJ1-2; TRBD1 aligns across 12 bases. The CDR3 consists of 15 residues. CDR1 and CDR2 (germline): LGHNA, YNFKEQ. Trimming took 5 bases from V and 4 from J; bases not matched to a gene: 5. DNA of the CDR3: TGTGCCAGCAGCACGGGGACAGGGGGCTTCTATGGCTACACCTTC. It codes for CASSTGTGGFYGYTF.

J is TRBJ2-6 and V is TRBV3-1 (or the pseudogene TRBV3-2); tentatively, D is TRBD2 (6 bases). The CDR3 contains 18 residues. The V gene's germline CDR1 is LGHDT and CDR2 YNNKEL (reference sequence). Trimming removed 1 base at V and 0 bases at J, with 13 bases between. In DNA form, the CDR3 reads TGTGCCAGCAGCCAAGTCGGGACTTTTTCCTCTGGGGCCAACGTCCTGACTTTC. Translation: CASSQVGTFSSGANVLTF.

In this sample, this clone turned up once. The chain carries TRBV11-3 and TRBJ2-2; 7 bases line up with TRBD2. The CDR3 is 15 amino acids. Per the germline V gene, CDR1 is SGHNT and CDR2 is YENEEA. Trimming cost V 4 bases and J 5 bases; bases outside gene matches: 7. CDR3 loop: CASSSRGGETGELFF. In DNA form, the CDR3 reads TGTGCCAGCAGCTCCCGGGGAGGGGAGACCGGGGAGCTGTTTTTT.

The rearrangement uses TRBV12-5 and TRBJ1-2; TRBD1 might be the D (6 bases). The germline gives CDR1 LGHNT, CDR2 FRNRAP. V lost 6 bases, J lost 4 bases, and 15 bases lay in between. CDR3 length: 14 amino acids. CDR3 coding DNA: TGTGCTAGTGGGGTGACAGGAGAAATCTATGGCTACACCTTC. Its protein product is CASGVTGEIYGYTF.

This chain connects TRBV27 to TRBJ1-2; TRBD1 might be the D (6 bases). This CDR3 has 14 residues. V was clipped by 0 bases and J by 6 bases, with 11 bases between them. Germline values: CDR1 MNHEY, CDR2 SMNVEV (reference sequence). CDR3 in DNA: TGTGCCAGCAGTTTATCGAAGGGGACAAATGGCTACACCTTC. Translated: CASSLSKGTNGYTF.

The rearrangement links TRBV25-1 to TRBJ2-1; D gene unclear. The germline CDR1 and CDR2 sequences are MGHDK and SYGVNS. V was cut by 6 bases and J by 4 bases, with 16 bases left in between. The CDR3 runs 15 residues. This chain's CDR3 is CASRAARRDYNEQFF. The CDR3 nucleotides are TGTGCCAGCAGGGCGGCGCGAAGAGATTACAATGAGCAGTTCTTC.

The chain combines TRBV10-1 with TRBJ2-7; 8 nucleotides line up with TRBD2. The CDR3 spans 15 residues. Trimming removed 5 bases from V and 6 bases from J; junction bases left unmatched: 12. Germline V gene lookup returns CDR1 WNHNN and CDR2 SYGVQD (reference sequence). CDR3 protein: CASSTHSGDWSEQYF. The CDR3 DNA reads as TGCGCCAGCAGTACCCATAGCGGGGATTGGAGCGAGCAGTACTTC.

The rearrangement joins TRBV7-8 to TRBJ2-7; tentatively, D is TRBD1 (5 bases). This CDR3 region has 12 residues. Germline CDR1 and CDR2: SGHVS and FQNEAQ. Trimming shortened V by 2 bases and J by 6 bases, and 8 bases separated the two germline ends. CDR3 residues: CASSLRGGEQYF. The CDR3 nucleotides are TGTGCCAGCAGCTTAAGGGGTGGCGAGCAGTACTTC.

The CDR3 here is CASSLGENRDYGYTF. As DNA, the CDR3 is TGTGCCAGCAGCTTAGGAGAGAACAGAGACTATGGCTACACCTTC. The chain has TRBV7-6 and TRBJ1-2; D unresolved. The CDR3 is made up of 15 amino acids. Trimming left V 1 base short and J 3 bases short, with 12 bases between. Germline V gene lookup returns CDR1 SGHVS and CDR2 FNYEAQ.

The rearrangement uses TRBV4-1 and TRBJ2-1; maybe TRBD1 (5 bases). The germline V and J ends were trimmed by 3 bases and 7 bases, with 16 bases remaining between them. The CDR3 runs 15 residues. Germline CDR1 and CDR2: MGHRA and YSYEKL. Here the CDR3 reads CASSHVTLQVNEQFF. The CDR3 DNA sequence: TGCGCCAGCAGCCATGTCACTCTACAGGTTAATGAGCAGTTCTTC.

This clone was seen once. V and J are TRBV7-9 and TRBJ1-3; D gene ambiguous. The V gene lost 2 bases and the J gene lost 0 bases, with 17 bases spanning the gap. This CDR3 is 18 amino acids long. Germline V gene lookup returns CDR1 SEHNR and CDR2 FQNEAQ (reference sequence). The CDR3 nucleotides read TGTGCCAGCAGCTTATCTCTCACGGGGAGCCTCTCTGGAAACACCATATATTTT. This encodes CASSLSLTGSLSGNTIYF.

The chain links TRBV7-6 to TRBJ1-1; perhaps TRBD1 as D (6 bases). CDR3 length: 16 amino acids. Germline-derived CDR1 and CDR2 are SGHVS and FNYEAQ. Deletions cut 1 base from V and 5 bases from J, with 17 bases between. CDR3 bases: TGTGCCAGCAGCTTAGATAGGGGGGGGAGGATGACTGAAGCTTTCTTT. It codes for CASSLDRGGRMTEAFF.

The CDR3 sequence: CASSQVGERNYNEQFF. Here the CDR3 DNA reads TGTGCCAGCAGCCAAGTAGGAGAGCGGAATTACAATGAGCAGTTCTTC. The chain employs TRBV14 and TRBJ2-1; possible D gene TRBD2, 5 bases. The CDR3 sequence is 16 residues long. Trimming cost V 1 base and J 4 bases, with 14 bases left between them. Germline V lookup: CDR1 SGHDN, CDR2 FVKESK.

The genes are TRBV21-1 and TRBJ1-2; the table's D call, TRBD1, was not checked against the DNA. TRBV21-1 counts as a pseudogene. This CDR3 has 14 residues. The CDR3 nucleotides are TGTGCCAACGACGGGACAGAGGCTAACTATGGCTACACCTTC. Translation gives CANDGTEANYGYTF.

The chain has TRBV2 and TRBJ2-5; perhaps TRBD1 as D (5 bases). Germline assignment: CDR1 SNHLY and CDR2 FYNNEI. The CDR3 spans 14 residues. Trimming pared 2 bases from V and 4 bases from J, leaving 11 bases between. In nucleotides, the CDR3 is TGTGCCAGCAGTGAAACCAGGGTAGGAGAGACCCAGTACTTC. As protein: CASSETRVGETQYF.